Each of the 28 T cell receptor beta chains below was sequenced from the same sample in a study of cytotoxic CD8 clonotypes in ibrutinib-treated CLL (dated by TCRdb to the early 2020s). The time point label of this sample denotes: approximately eleven months on ibrutinib. To prepare the library, the immunoSEQ multiplex PCR assay was applied. The immuneACCESS repertoire file appears here via TCRdb, limited to in-frame rearrangements. These files lack a portion of the clones; in checked studies, under half of the deficit traces to unresolved V genes, and the cause of the others is not known. The sample has 35,000 to 45,000 clones on record, 60% to 75% of them singletons. The ten biggest clones cover less than 15% of the sample. Sample: PBMCs, taken after 12 months of ibrutinib treatment. Source of these receptors: a human donor with chronic lymphocytic leukemia.

The rearrangement joins TRBV25-1 to TRBJ1-1; 9 nucleotides agree with TRBD1. Trimming removed 5 bases from V and 6 bases from J; junction bases left unmatched: 7. The CDR3 covers 14 residues. The germline V gene has CDR1 MGHDK and CDR2 SYGVNS. The CDR3 nucleotides are TGTGCCAGCAGTTCGCCGGGACAGGGTTCTGAAGCTTTCTTT. This gives the protein CASSSPGQGSEAFF. The entire variable domain, with the rest obtained from reference TRBV25-1 and TRBJ1-1, is as follows: EADIYQTPRYLVIGTGKKITLECSQTMGHDKMYWYQQDPGMELHLIHYSYGVNSTEKGDLSSESTVSRIRTEHFPLTLESARPSHTSQYLCASSSPGQGSEAFFGQGTRLTVV.

The chain employs TRBV10-3 and TRBJ2-5; perhaps D is TRBD1 or TRBD2 (6 bases each). V gave up 5 bases and J gave up 5 bases, with 15 bases separating them. CDR1 and CDR2 from the germline V gene are ENHRY and SYGVKD. The length of the CDR3 is 14 residues. The CDR3 bases are TGTGCCATCAGTCCCGAGGGGGGACGGGAGACCCAGTACTTC. Translation gives CAISPEGGRETQYF.

The rearrangement joins TRBV5-1 to TRBJ2-1; tentative D call: TRBD2 (5 bases). V was cut by 3 bases and J by 3 bases, with 13 bases left in between. The CDR3 is 15 amino acids. Per germline, CDR1 SGHRS and CDR2 YFSETQ. CDR3 nucleotide sequence: TGCGCCAGCAGCTCGGACGTCGGAGGCTACAATGAGCAGTTCTTC. Its translation: CASSSDVGGYNEQFF.

This clone was counted once. The chain couples TRBV7-2 to TRBJ2-6; no clear D gene. Germline CDR1 and CDR2: SGHTA and FQGNSA. With 5 bases removed from V and 1 base from J, the gap between germline ends came to 18 bases. The CDR3 length is 18 residues. The CDR3 DNA reads as TGTGCCAGCAGCCTCTTGACGGTATCTATATCTGGGGCCAACGTCCTGACTTTC. It codes for CASSLLTVSISGANVLTF.

This clone appeared a few times. The genes are TRBV7-8 and TRBJ1-5; the match to TRBD1 covers 7 bases. The V and J ends lost 3 bases and 7 bases, in that order; junction bases with no gene match: 6. CDR1 is SGHVS and CDR2 is FQNEAQ in the germline V gene. The length of the CDR3 is 14 residues. The CDR3 coding sequence is TGTGCCAGCAGCTTTAGACAGGGCGACCAGCCCCAGCATTTT. Translating it yields CASSFRQGDQPQHF.

The chain joins TRBV9 to TRBJ2-1; 8 nucleotides line up with TRBD2. V was pared by 3 bases and J by 7 bases, with 9 bases of the junction left unmatched. CDR1 SGDLS and CDR2 YYNGEE come from the germline V gene. The CDR3 loop spans 15 amino acids. CDR3 sequence: CASSGGLGSYNEQFF. The CDR3 DNA reads TGTGCCAGCAGCGGGGGACTAGGGAGTTATAATGAGCAGTTCTTC. Supplemented by reference TRBV9 and TRBJ2-1, the full variable domain reads DSGVTQTPKHLITATGQRVTLRCSPRSGDLSVYWYQQSLDQGLQFLIQYYNGEERAKGNILERFSAQQFPDLHSELNLSSLELGDSALYFCASSGGLGSYNEQFFGPGTRLTVL.

This clone came up once. The chain carries TRBV29-1 and TRBJ2-1; D is ambiguous. With 4 bases removed from V and 8 bases from J, the gap between germline ends came to 9 bases. The CDR3 length is 11 residues. Germline loops: CDR1 SQVTM, CDR2 ANQGSEA. Here the CDR3 DNA reads TGCAGCGTTGGGGTACTTTATGAGCAGTTCTTC. Its protein is CSVGVLYEQFF.

This sequence joins TRBV9 and TRBJ2-7; D unresolved. The V gene's germline CDR1 is SGDLS and CDR2 YYNGEE. V was cut by 0 bases and J by 0 bases, with 7 bases left in between. The CDR3 is made up of 14 amino acids. DNA for the CDR3: TGTGCCAGCAGCGTAGGTCCCAACTCCTACGAGCAGTACTTC. It codes for CASSVGPNSYEQYF. Filled out from reference TRBV9 and TRBJ2-7, the complete variable domain reads DSGVTQTPKHLITATGQRVTLRCSPRSGDLSVYWYQQSLDQGLQFLIQYYNGEERAKGNILERFSAQQFPDLHSELNLSSLELGDSALYFCASSVGPNSYEQYFGPGTRLTVT.

The V and J genes are TRBV19 and TRBJ2-5, with TRBD1 matching 8 bases. The CDR3 consists of 16 residues. Germline V gene sequence: CDR1 LNHDA, CDR2 SQIVND (reference sequence). The junction had 12 bases not matched to a gene; V was cut back by 5 bases and J by 4 bases. DNA for the CDR3: TGTGCCAGTAGTGACGCCGGGACAGGCCTTGGAGAGACCCAGTACTTC. Amino acids: CASSDAGTGLGETQYF.

The rearrangement joins TRBV18 to TRBJ2-7; maybe TRBD1 (6 bases). CDR1 and CDR2 (germline): KGHSH, LQKENI. V was trimmed by 3 bases and J by 4 bases, leaving 19 bases between them. The CDR3 consists of 16 residues. In DNA form, the CDR3 reads TGTGCCAGCTCACCCACGCCGGGGACAAGACATTACGAGCAGTACTTC. Protein sequence: CASSPTPGTRHYEQYF.

The genes are TRBV28 and TRBJ2-7; possibly TRBD1 for D (5 bases). Germline values: CDR1 MDHEN, CDR2 SYDVKM. CDR3 length: 14 amino acids. V lost 3 bases to trimming and J lost 0 bases, with 9 bases between them. The DNA for the CDR3 is TGTGCCAGCAGTTTGAGGACATACTCCTACGAGCAGTACTTC. Protein sequence: CASSLRTYSYEQYF. Full variable domain (remainder filled in from reference TRBV28 and TRBJ2-7): DVKVTQSSRYLVKRTGEKVFLECVQDMDHENMFWYRQDPGLGLRLIYFSYDVKMKEKGDIPEGYSVSREKKERFSLILESASTNQTSMYLCASSLRTYSYEQYFGPGTRLTVT.

The V call is TRBV5-1, the J call TRBJ2-1; 9 bases are shared with TRBD2. Germline-derived CDR1 and CDR2 are SGHRS and YFSETQ. With 4 bases clipped from V and 0 bases from J, the junction kept 8 bases outside the gene matches. The CDR3 contains 17 residues. The CDR3, as DNA: TGCGCCAGCAGCCTAGCGGGGAGCGGGTCCTCCTACAATGAGCAGTTCTTC. The encoded protein is CASSLAGSGSSYNEQFF.

This clone is classed as medium-sized. This chain links TRBV9 with TRBJ2-2; D gene ambiguous. The CDR3 contains 13 residues. Germline-derived CDR1 and CDR2 are SGDLS and YYNGEE. V was trimmed by 5 bases and J by 6 bases, leaving 11 bases between them. The chain's CDR3 is CASSPRGPGELFF. The CDR3 DNA follows: TGTGCCAGCAGTCCTCGAGGTCCCGGGGAGCTGTTTTTT.

The chain uses TRBV7-2 and TRBJ2-2; D might be TRBD1 or TRBD2, each matching 6 bases. V was pared by 2 bases and J by 1 base, with 11 bases between. The CDR3 loop spans 16 amino acids. Germline CDR1 and CDR2: SGHTA and FQGNSA. The CDR3 spells CASSLRGRMNTGELFF. The CDR3 coding sequence is TGTGCCAGCAGCTTAAGGGGGAGGATGAACACCGGGGAGCTGTTTTTT.

This chain connects TRBV5-1 to TRBJ2-3, with 10 bases that match TRBD2. The CDR3 is 17 amino acids. V dropped 0 bases and J dropped 2; count of bases not matched to a gene: 6. Per germline, CDR1 SGHRS and CDR2 YFSETQ. The chain's CDR3 is CASSLGSSGSPTDTQYF. In nucleotides, the CDR3 is TGCGCCAGCAGCTTGGGGTCTAGCGGGAGCCCCACAGATACGCAGTATTTT.

The chain carries TRBV19 and TRBJ2-5; 8 bases agree with TRBD2. The junction had 6 bases not matched to a gene; V was cut back by 4 bases and J by 2 bases. Germline V gene lookup returns CDR1 LNHDA and CDR2 SQIVND (reference sequence). The CDR3 runs to 15 residues. CDR3 region: CASSKAGARQETQYF. CDR3 DNA sequence: TGTGCCAGTAGTAAAGCGGGAGCGAGGCAAGAGACCCAGTACTTC.

CDR3 DNA sequence: TGCGCCAGCAGCTTGGGTGGACCCTCTGGAAACACCATATATTTT. This encodes CASSLGGPSGNTIYF. The chain joins TRBV5-1 to TRBJ1-3, with D hard to call. There are 15 residues in the CDR3. The V end was cut by 0 bases, the J end by 0 bases, with 7 bases between. Germline loops: CDR1 SGHRS, CDR2 YFSETQ.

V is TRBV19 and J is TRBJ2-3; 9 bases align to TRBD2. The V and J ends lost 7 bases and 4 bases, in that order; junction bases with no gene match: 9. CDR1 is LNHDA, CDR2 SQIVND, per germline (reference sequence). The CDR3 totals 15 residues. CDR3 sequence reads: CASTGREGLSDTQYF. The DNA of the CDR3 is TGTGCCAGTACTGGGCGGGAGGGTCTATCAGATACGCAGTATTTT.

CDR3 coding DNA: TGTGCCAGTGGGAGGGGGAACACTGAAGCTTTCTTT. It encodes CASGRGNTEAFF. V gene TRBV28 combines with J gene TRBJ1-1, with a tentative D call TRBD1 (5 bases). Looked up from germline, CDR1 is MDHEN and CDR2 is SYDVKM. The CDR3 totals 12 residues. V lost 9 bases, J lost 1 base, and 9 bases lay in between.

J is TRBJ2-1 and V is TRBV7-8; TRBD2 matches at 10 bases. Germline V gene sequence: CDR1 SGHVS, CDR2 FQNEAQ. The trim removed 1 base at V and 7 bases at J, leaving 4 bases unmatched. This CDR3 spans 15 amino acids. The CDR3 sequence is CASSLDSGGINEQFF. The CDR3 DNA sequence: TGTGCCAGCAGCTTAGATAGCGGGGGGATAAATGAGCAGTTCTTC.

This chain uses TRBV27 with TRBJ2-6; 7 bases line up with TRBD2. The CDR3 is 16 residues long. CDR1 MNHEY and CDR2 SMNVEV come from the germline V gene (reference sequence). V lost 10 bases and J lost 3; bases outside the gene matches: 12. This chain's CDR3 is CATRGTAGGGANVLTF. In DNA form, the CDR3 reads TGTGCCACGCGGGGGACCGCAGGAGGTGGGGCCAACGTCCTGACTTTC.

V gene TRBV7-2 combines with J gene TRBJ2-7; no definite D call. The V gene lost 2 bases and the J gene lost 3 bases, with 14 bases spanning the gap. The CDR3 totals 15 residues. Germline V gene data show CDR1 as SGHTA and CDR2 as FQGNSA. CDR3 loop: CASSLSYQTYYEQYF. CDR3 nucleotide sequence: TGTGCCAGCAGCTTAAGTTACCAGACCTACTACGAGCAGTACTTC. Complete variable domain (other parts from reference TRBV7-2 and TRBJ2-7): GAGVSQSPSNKVTEKGKDVELRCDPISGHTALYWYRQSLGQGLEFLIYFQGNSAPDKSGLPSDRFSAERTGGSVSTLTIQRTQQEDSAVYLCASSLSYQTYYEQYFGPGTRLTVT.

This sequence joins TRBV29-1 and TRBJ2-3, with 9 nucleotides matching TRBD2. Trimming took 3 bases from V and 3 from J; bases not matched to a gene: 13. This CDR3 contains 17 residues. CDR1 SQVTM and CDR2 ANQGSEA come from the germline V gene. CDR3 protein: CSVEGVRAGGQTDTQYF. CDR3 nucleotide sequence: TGCAGCGTTGAGGGTGTCCGGGCGGGAGGGCAGACAGATACGCAGTATTTT.

The J gene is TRBJ1-2, the V gene TRBV5-4; perhaps TRBD1 as D (6 bases). The CDR3 totals 12 residues. Germline CDR1 and CDR2: SGHNT and YYREEE (reference sequence). Trimming removed 5 bases from V and 8 bases from J, with 13 bases in between. CDR3 protein: CASRSGTSGYTF. CDR3 nucleotides: TGTGCCAGCAGATCGGGGACATCAGGCTACACCTTC.

This chain uses TRBV9 with TRBJ2-3; TRBD1 aligns across 8 bases. Trimming removed 0 bases from V and 5 bases from J; junction bases left unmatched: 2. Looked up from germline, CDR1 is SGDLS and CDR2 is YYNGEE. The CDR3 contains 14 residues. The DNA for the CDR3 is TGTGCCAGCAGCGTAGCGGGACAGGAAGATACGCAGTATTTT. It specifies CASSVAGQEDTQYF. Together with reference TRBV9 and TRBJ2-3, the CDR3 gives the full variable domain: DSGVTQTPKHLITATGQRVTLRCSPRSGDLSVYWYQQSLDQGLQFLIQYYNGEERAKGNILERFSAQQFPDLHSELNLSSLELGDSALYFCASSVAGQEDTQYFGPGTRLTVL.

The CDR3 DNA reads TGCAGTGCTAGTAGGGCCGGGGAGCTGTTTTTT. This encodes CSASRAGELFF. The V and J genes are TRBV20-1 and TRBJ2-2, with D hard to call. Trimming stripped 3 bases from V and 6 bases from J, with 5 bases between. From germline, CDR1 is DFQATT and CDR2 SNEGSKA (reference sequence). This CDR3 has 11 amino acids.

The chain recombines TRBV5-4 with TRBJ2-3, with D hard to call. Germline CDR1 reads SGHNT; CDR2 reads YYREEE (reference sequence). V lost 0 bases and J lost 5, with 4 bases in between. The CDR3 has 12 residues. CDR3 nucleotides: TGTGCCAGCAGCTTGGCGGGAGATACGCAGTATTTT. Its protein is CASSLAGDTQYF.

The rearrangement joins TRBV6-5 to TRBJ1-1; TRBD1 matches 7 bases. In germline, CDR1 is MNHEY, CDR2 SVGAGI. Germline trimming cut 7 bases from V and 1 base from J; bases unmatched to any gene: 6. CDR3 length: 14 residues. In DNA form, the CDR3 reads TGTGCCAGCATTCAGACAGGGACGAACACTGAAGCTTTCTTT. Protein product: CASIQTGTNTEAFF.